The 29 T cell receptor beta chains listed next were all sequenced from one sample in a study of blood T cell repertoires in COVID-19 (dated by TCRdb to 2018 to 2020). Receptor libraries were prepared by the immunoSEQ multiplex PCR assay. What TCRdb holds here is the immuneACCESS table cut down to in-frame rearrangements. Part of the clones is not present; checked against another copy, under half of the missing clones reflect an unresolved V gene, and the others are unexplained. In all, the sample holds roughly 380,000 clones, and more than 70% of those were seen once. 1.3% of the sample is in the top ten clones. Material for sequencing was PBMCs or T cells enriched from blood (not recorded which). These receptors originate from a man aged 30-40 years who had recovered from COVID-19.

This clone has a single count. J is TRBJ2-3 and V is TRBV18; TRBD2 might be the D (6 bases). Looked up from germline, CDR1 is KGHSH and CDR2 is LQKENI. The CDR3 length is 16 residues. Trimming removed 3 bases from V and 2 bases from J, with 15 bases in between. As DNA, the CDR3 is TGTGCCAGCTCACCGGTGCCAGGGACTGTCACAGATACGCAGTATTTT. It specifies CASSPVPGTVTDTQYF.

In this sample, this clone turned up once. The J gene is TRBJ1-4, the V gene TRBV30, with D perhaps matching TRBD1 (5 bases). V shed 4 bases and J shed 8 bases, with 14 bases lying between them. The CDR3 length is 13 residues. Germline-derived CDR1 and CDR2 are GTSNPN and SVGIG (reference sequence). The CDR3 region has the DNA TGTGCCTGGACGGAGGGACCCTACGAAAAACTGTTTTTT. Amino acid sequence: CAWTEGPYEKLFF.

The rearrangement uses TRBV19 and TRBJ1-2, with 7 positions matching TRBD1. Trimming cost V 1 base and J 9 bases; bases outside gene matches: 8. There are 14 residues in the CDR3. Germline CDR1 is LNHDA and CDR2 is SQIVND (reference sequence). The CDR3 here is CASSIGGQPPRYTF. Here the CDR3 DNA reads TGTGCCAGTAGTATAGGGGGACAGCCTCCGCGCTACACCTTC.

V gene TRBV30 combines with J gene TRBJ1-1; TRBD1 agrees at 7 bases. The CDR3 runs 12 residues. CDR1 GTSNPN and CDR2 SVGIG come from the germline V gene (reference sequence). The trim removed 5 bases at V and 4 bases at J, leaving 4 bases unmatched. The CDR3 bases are TGTGCCTGGGACAGGGTGCGCACTGAAGCTTTCTTT. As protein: CAWDRVRTEAFF.

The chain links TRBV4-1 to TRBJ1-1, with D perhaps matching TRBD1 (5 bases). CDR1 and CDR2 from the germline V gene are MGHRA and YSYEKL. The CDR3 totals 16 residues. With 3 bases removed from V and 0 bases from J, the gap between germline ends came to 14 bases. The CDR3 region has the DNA TGCGCCAGCAGCCATGCGGGACGGCGGGTGAACACTGAAGCTTTCTTT. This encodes CASSHAGRRVNTEAFF.

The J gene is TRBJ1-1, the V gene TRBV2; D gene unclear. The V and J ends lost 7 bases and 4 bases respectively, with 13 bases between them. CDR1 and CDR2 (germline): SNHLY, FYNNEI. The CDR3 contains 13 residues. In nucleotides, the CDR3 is TGTGCCAGCATTTGGTCATCGGGCACTGAAGCTTTCTTT. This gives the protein CASIWSSGTEAFF.

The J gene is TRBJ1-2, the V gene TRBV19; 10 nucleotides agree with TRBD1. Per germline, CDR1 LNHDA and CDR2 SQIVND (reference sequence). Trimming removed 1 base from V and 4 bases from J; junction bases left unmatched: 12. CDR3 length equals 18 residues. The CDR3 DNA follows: TGTGCCAGTAGTATAGCTGGGACAGGGGAGCGGGTAGGCTATGGCTACACCTTC. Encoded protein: CASSIAGTGERVGYGYTF.

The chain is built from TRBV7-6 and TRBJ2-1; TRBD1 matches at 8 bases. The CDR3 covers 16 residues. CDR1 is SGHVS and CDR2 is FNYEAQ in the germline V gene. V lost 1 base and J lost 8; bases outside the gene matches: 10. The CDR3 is CASSLVAGGRVDEQFF. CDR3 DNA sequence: TGTGCCAGCAGCTTAGTGGCAGGGGGCAGAGTCGATGAGCAGTTCTTC.

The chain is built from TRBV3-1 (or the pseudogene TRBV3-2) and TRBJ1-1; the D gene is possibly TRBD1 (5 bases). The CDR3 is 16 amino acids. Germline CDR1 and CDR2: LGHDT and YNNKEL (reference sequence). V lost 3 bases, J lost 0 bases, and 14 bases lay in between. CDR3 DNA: TGTGCCAGCAGCCACCTAGGGAGGGGAGTGAACACTGAAGCTTTCTTT. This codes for CASSHLGRGVNTEAFF.

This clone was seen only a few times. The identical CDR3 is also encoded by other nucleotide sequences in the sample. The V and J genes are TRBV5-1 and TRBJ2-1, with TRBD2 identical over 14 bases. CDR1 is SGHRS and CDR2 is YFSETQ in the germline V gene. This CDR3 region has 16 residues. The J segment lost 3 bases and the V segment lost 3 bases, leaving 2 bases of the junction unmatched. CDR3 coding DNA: TGCGCCAGCAGCTCAGGGACTAGCGGGGGCTACAATGAGCAGTTCTTC. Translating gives CASSSGTSGGYNEQFF.

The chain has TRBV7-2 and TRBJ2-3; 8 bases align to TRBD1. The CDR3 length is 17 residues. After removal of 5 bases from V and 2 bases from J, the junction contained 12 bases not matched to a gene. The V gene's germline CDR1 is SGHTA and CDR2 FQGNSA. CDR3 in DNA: TGTGCCAGCAGCCTTGATTCGACAGGGGCCAACACAGATACGCAGTATTTT. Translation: CASSLDSTGANTDTQYF.

The CDR3 DNA is TGTGCCAGCTCAAACCAGGACAATGAGCAGTTCTTC. Its translation is CASSNQDNEQFF. The V gene is TRBV18, the J gene TRBJ2-1; no clear D. The germline V gene has CDR1 KGHSH and CDR2 LQKENI. CDR3 length: 12 amino acids. The V end was cut by 5 bases, the J end by 5 bases, with 7 bases between.

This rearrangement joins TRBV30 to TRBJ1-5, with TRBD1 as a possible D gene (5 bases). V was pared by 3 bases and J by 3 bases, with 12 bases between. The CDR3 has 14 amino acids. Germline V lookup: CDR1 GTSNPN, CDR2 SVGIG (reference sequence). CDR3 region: CAWSPGLSNQPQHF. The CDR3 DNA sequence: TGTGCCTGGAGCCCGGGACTGTCCAATCAGCCCCAGCATTTT.

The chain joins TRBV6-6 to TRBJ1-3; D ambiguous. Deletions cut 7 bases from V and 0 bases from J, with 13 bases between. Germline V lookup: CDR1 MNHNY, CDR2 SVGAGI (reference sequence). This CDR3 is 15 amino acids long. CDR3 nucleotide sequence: TGTGCCAGCAACCCACCGGGTAACTCTGGAAACACCATATATTTT. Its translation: CASNPPGNSGNTIYF.

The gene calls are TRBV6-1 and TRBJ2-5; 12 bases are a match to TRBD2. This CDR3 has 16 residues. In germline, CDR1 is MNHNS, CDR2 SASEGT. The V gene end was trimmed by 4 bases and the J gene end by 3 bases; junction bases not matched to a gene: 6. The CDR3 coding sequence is TGTGCCAGCAGTGGTCTAGCGGGGGGGACTAAAGAGACCCAGTACTTC. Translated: CASSGLAGGTKETQYF.

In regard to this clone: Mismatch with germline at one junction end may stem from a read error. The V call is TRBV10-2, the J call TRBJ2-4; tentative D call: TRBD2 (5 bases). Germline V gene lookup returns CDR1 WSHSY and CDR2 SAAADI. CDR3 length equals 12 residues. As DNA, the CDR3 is TGTCTTTATGGGGAGGCCAAAAACATTCAGTACTTC. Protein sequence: CLYGEAKNIQYF.

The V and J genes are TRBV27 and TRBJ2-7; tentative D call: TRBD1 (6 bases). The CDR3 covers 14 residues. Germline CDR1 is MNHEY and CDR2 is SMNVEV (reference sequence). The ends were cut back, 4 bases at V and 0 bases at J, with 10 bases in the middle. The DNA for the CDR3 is TGTGCCAGCAGTTCATACAGGGTCTCCTACGAGCAGTACTTC. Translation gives CASSSYRVSYEQYF.

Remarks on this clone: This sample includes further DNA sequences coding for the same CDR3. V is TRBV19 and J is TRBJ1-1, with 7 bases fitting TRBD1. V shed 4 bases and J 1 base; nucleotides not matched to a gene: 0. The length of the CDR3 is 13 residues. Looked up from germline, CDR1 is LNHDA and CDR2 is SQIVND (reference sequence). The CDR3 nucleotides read TGTGCCAGTAGTAACAGGGGGAACACTGAAGCTTTCTTT. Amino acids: CASSNRGNTEAFF.

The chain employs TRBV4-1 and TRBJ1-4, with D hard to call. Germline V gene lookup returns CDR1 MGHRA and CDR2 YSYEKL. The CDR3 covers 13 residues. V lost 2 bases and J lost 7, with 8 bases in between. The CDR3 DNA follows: TGCGCCAGCAGCCAAATAGTACTTGAAAAACTGTTTTTT. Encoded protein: CASSQIVLEKLFF.

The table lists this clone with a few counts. The CDR3 sequence is CASREATGFSSYEQYF. In nucleotides, the CDR3 is TGTGCCAGCAGAGAGGCTACGGGATTTAGCTCCTACGAGCAGTACTTC. The chain combines TRBV5-5 with TRBJ2-7, with a weak D call TRBD2 (5 bases). The CDR3 has 16 residues. The V gene lost 5 bases and the J gene lost 0 bases, with 18 bases spanning the gap. Germline V gene data show CDR1 as SGHKS and CDR2 as YYEKEE (reference sequence).

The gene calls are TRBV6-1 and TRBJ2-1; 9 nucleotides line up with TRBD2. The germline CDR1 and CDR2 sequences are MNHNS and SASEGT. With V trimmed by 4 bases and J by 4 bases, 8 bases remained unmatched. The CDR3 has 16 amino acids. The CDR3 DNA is TGTGCCAGCAGTGCAAGCGGGGGGTACATATACAATGAGCAGTTCTTC. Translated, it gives CASSASGGYIYNEQFF.

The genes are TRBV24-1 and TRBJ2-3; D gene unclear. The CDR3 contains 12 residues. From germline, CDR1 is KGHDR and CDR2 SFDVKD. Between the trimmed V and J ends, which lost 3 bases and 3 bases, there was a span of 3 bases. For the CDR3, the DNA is TGTGCCACCAGTGATGTAACAGATACGCAGTATTTT. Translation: CATSDVTDTQYF.

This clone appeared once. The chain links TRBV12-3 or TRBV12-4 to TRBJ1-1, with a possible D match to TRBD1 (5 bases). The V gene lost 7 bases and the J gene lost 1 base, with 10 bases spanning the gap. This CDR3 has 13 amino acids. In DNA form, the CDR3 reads TGTGCCAGCACCGCCAGGGCGAACACTGAAGCTTTCTTT. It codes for CASTARANTEAFF.

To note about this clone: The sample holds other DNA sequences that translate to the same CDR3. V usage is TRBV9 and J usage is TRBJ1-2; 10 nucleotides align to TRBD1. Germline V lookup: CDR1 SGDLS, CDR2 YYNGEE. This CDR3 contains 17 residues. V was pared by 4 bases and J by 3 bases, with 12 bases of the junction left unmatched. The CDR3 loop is CASSRGGQGGLYYGYTF. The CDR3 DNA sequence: TGTGCCAGCAGCCGAGGCGGACAGGGGGGTTTGTACTATGGCTACACCTTC.

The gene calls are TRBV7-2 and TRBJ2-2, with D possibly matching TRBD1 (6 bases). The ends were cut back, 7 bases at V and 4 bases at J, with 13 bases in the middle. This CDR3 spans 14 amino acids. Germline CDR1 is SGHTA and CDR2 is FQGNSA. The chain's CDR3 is CASIRTASTGELFF. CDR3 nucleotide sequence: TGTGCCAGCATCCGGACAGCGTCCACCGGGGAGCTGTTTTTT.

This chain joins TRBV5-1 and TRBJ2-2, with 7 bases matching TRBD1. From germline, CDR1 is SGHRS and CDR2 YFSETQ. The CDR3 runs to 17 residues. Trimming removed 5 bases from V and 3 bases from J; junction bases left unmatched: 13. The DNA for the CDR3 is TGCGCCAGCAGGTCGGAGAAGGGGGCTTTTGACACCGGGGAGCTGTTTTTT. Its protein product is CASRSEKGAFDTGELFF.

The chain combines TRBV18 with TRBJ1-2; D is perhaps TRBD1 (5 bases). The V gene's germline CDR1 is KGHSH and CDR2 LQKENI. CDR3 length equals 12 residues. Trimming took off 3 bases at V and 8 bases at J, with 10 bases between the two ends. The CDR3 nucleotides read TGTGCCAGCTCACCGGGGCAGTACGGCTACACCTTC. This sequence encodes CASSPGQYGYTF.

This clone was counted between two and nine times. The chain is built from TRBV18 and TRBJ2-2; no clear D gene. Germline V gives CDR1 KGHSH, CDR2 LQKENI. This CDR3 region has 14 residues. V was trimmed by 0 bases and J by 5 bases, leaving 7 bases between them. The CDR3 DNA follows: TGTGCCAGCTCACCACCGCAGAAGACCGGGGAGCTGTTTTTT. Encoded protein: CASSPPQKTGELFF.

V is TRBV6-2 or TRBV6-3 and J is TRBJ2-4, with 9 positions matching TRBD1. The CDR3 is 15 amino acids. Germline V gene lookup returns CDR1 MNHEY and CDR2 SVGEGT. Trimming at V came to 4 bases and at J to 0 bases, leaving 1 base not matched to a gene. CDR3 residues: CASSSDRGAKNIQYF. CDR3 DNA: TGTGCCAGCAGTTCGGACAGGGGAGCCAAAAACATTCAGTACTTC.